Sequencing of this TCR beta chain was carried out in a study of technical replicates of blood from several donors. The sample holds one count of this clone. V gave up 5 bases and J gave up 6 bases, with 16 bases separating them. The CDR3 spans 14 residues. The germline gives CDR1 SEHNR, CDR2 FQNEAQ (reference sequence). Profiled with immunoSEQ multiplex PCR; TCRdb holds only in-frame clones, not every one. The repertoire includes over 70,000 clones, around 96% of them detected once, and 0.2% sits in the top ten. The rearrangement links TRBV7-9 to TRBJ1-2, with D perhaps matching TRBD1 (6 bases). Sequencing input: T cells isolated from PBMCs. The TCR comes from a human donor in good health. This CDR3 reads CASSALRGPHGYTF. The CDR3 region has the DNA TGTGCCAGCAGCGCCCTCAGGGGACCGCATGGCTACACCTTC.